This is a list of T cell receptor beta chains from one sample in a study of T-cell reconstitution after alpha-beta-depleted transplantation in children. In TCRdb, the PCR reads were re-called with MiXCR into one record per CDR3 protein. The repertoire holds around 210,000 distinct CDR3 sequences, about 7% seen once, with just over 5.5% in the top ten. The material sequenced was PBMCs, taken before TCRalphabeta/CD19-depleted stem cell transplant. Receptor source: a boy aged 2 to 10 with acute lymphoblastic leukemia, due to receive a stem cell transplant. Each CDR3 is given with its conserved first and last residue. Each record gives: D gene, clone size, V gene, J gene, CDR3 protein. The D gene is left open where the match is weak. Clone sizes are given selectively: once, few, many, or a class where the clone is expanded.

D gene: NA
clone size: many
V gene: TRBV7-2
J gene: TRBJ1-2
CDR3 protein: CASSLTQGQQGGYTF

D gene: TRBD1
clone size: few
V gene: TRBV7-8
J gene: TRBJ1-2
CDR3 protein: CASSFLGQGEHGYTF

D gene: TRBD1
clone size: few
V gene: TRBV18
J gene: TRBJ1-2
CDR3 protein: CASSAGTGKANYGYTF

D gene: TRBD2
clone size: few
V gene: TRBV7-9
J gene: TRBJ2-2
CDR3 protein: CASGTSGGTGELFF

D gene: TRBD2
clone size: few
V gene: TRBV7-9
J gene: TRBJ2-3
CDR3 protein: CASSPHPSGRASNSDTQYF

D gene: TRBD1
clone size: many
V gene: TRBV13
J gene: TRBJ2-1
CDR3 protein: CASTHRGRDEQFF

D gene: NA
clone size: many
V gene: TRBV7-8
J gene: TRBJ2-7
CDR3 protein: CASSHLRGAYEQYF

D gene: TRBD1
clone size: few
V gene: TRBV7-9
J gene: TRBJ1-4
CDR3 protein: CASSPPGQGYEKLFF

D gene: NA
clone size: many
V gene: TRBV6-9
J gene: TRBJ2-4
CDR3 protein: CASSLQGIAKNIQYF

D gene: NA
clone size: few
V gene: TRBV3-1
J gene: TRBJ2-1
CDR3 protein: CASSQGGVAYNEQFF

D gene: TRBD2
clone size: many
V gene: TRBV7-9
J gene: TRBJ2-3
CDR3 protein: CASSAGTTTQYF

D gene: NA
clone size: few
V gene: TRBV29-1
J gene: TRBJ1-4
CDR3 protein: CSVEAAGHQKLFF

D gene: TRBD1
clone size: many
V gene: TRBV5-1
J gene: TRBJ1-2
CDR3 protein: CASSPSGTGVLSGYTF

D gene: TRBD1
clone size: many
V gene: TRBV5-1
J gene: TRBJ1-1
CDR3 protein: CASSVGQVSEAFF

D gene: TRBD2
clone size: many
V gene: TRBV20-1
J gene: TRBJ2-1
CDR3 protein: CSARDSKRDYYNEQFF

D gene: NA
clone size: many
V gene: TRBV20-1
J gene: TRBJ1-6
CDR3 protein: CSAPLSARSYNSPLHF

D gene: TRBD1
clone size: many
V gene: TRBV5-1
J gene: TRBJ2-1
CDR3 protein: CASSSGTGGQYLRFF

D gene: NA
clone size: few
V gene: TRBV4-3
J gene: TRBJ2-3
CDR3 protein: CASSQQGFTDTQYF

D gene: NA
clone size: many
V gene: TRBV7-6
J gene: TRBJ2-7
CDR3 protein: CASSLRGSPYEQYF

D gene: TRBD1
clone size: many
V gene: TRBV20-1
J gene: TRBJ2-5
CDR3 protein: CTPETTGVRKETQYF

D gene: TRBD2
clone size: many
V gene: TRBV11-2
J gene: TRBJ2-1
CDR3 protein: CASSLQAGGIYNEQFF

D gene: TRBD1
clone size: few
V gene: TRBV20-1
J gene: TRBJ1-2
CDR3 protein: CSAMRDRSFYGYTF

D gene: NA
clone size: many
V gene: TRBV28
J gene: TRBJ2-7
CDR3 protein: CASSPPRQGLYEQYF

D gene: NA
clone size: many
V gene: TRBV4-1
J gene: TRBJ2-5
CDR3 protein: CASSQVAFETQYF

D gene: NA
clone size: few
V gene: TRBV27
J gene: TRBJ1-2
CDR3 protein: CASRPLGANYGYTF

D gene: NA
clone size: many
V gene: TRBV2
J gene: TRBJ1-6
CDR3 protein: CASSATDRNNSPLHF

D gene: NA
clone size: many
V gene: TRBV5-4
J gene: TRBJ2-7
CDR3 protein: CASSFVGDSYEQYF

D gene: TRBD1
clone size: few
V gene: TRBV5-1
J gene: TRBJ1-1
CDR3 protein: CASTNRQGVTEAFF

D gene: NA
clone size: many
V gene: TRBV29-1
J gene: TRBJ1-5
CDR3 protein: CSAGGVGDQPQHF

D gene: NA
clone size: NA
V gene: TRBV7-8
J gene: TRBJ2-1
CDR3 protein: CASRKGGPYNEQFF

D gene: NA
clone size: NA
V gene: TRBV7-9
J gene: TRBJ1-5
CDR3 protein: CASSYQGNQPQHF

D gene: NA
clone size: many
V gene: TRBV29-1
J gene: TRBJ2-5
CDR3 protein: CSVDMWTGFQTQYF

D gene: NA
clone size: NA
V gene: TRBV19
J gene: TRBJ2-5
CDR3 protein: CASNLQGQETQYF

D gene: NA
clone size: many
V gene: TRBV11-2
J gene: TRBJ1-1
CDR3 protein: CASSSPWGRTNTEAFF

D gene: TRBD1
clone size: NA
V gene: TRBV28
J gene: TRBJ1-1
CDR3 protein: CASSPPVTGEAFF

D gene: NA
clone size: few
V gene: TRBV6-6
J gene: TRBJ2-1
CDR3 protein: CACGRIGDEQFF

D gene: TRBD2
clone size: many
V gene: TRBV11-2
J gene: TRBJ2-1
CDR3 protein: CASSLAGGHNEQFF

D gene: NA
clone size: few
V gene: TRBV13
J gene: TRBJ1-1
CDR3 protein: CASSSGERGSTEAFF

D gene: TRBD2
clone size: many
V gene: TRBV28
J gene: TRBJ2-7
CDR3 protein: CASGLLGTSGSYEQYF

D gene: NA
clone size: NA
V gene: TRBV7-6
J gene: TRBJ2-5
CDR3 protein: CASSLAETRLETQYF

D gene: TRBD2
clone size: many
V gene: TRBV28
J gene: TRBJ2-5
CDR3 protein: CASRTTSGRGETQYF

D gene: NA
clone size: NA
V gene: TRBV6-2/TRBV6-3
J gene: TRBJ1-5
CDR3 protein: CASSYSSGLSLPQHF

D gene: NA
clone size: NA
V gene: TRBV10-3
J gene: TRBJ2-1
CDR3 protein: CAISDPGELSEQFF

D gene: NA
clone size: NA
V gene: TRBV19
J gene: TRBJ2-1
CDR3 protein: CASNPDRSSYNEQFF

D gene: TRBD2
clone size: many
V gene: TRBV7-9
J gene: TRBJ2-5
CDR3 protein: CASSLLAGDQETQYF

D gene: NA
clone size: NA
V gene: TRBV5-1
J gene: TRBJ2-5
CDR3 protein: CASSQFQGEVETQYF

D gene: NA
clone size: many
V gene: TRBV7-2
J gene: TRBJ1-1
CDR3 protein: CASSLSLVGGANTEAFF

D gene: NA
clone size: many
V gene: TRBV12-3/TRBV12-4
J gene: TRBJ1-5
CDR3 protein: CASSATGPRPQHF

D gene: NA
clone size: NA
V gene: TRBV15
J gene: TRBJ2-1
CDR3 protein: CATSRGGRADEQFF